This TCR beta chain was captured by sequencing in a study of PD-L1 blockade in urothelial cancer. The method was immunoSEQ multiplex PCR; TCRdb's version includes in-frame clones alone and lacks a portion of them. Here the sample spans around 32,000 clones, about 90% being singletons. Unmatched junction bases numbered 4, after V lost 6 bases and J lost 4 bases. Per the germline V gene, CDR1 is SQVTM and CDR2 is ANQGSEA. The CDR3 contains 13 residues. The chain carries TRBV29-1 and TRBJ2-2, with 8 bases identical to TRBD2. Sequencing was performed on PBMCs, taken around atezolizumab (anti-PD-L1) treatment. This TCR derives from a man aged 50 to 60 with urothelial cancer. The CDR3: CSVAGGGTGELFF. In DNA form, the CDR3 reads TGCAGCGTCGCCGGGGGGGGCACCGGGGAGCTGTTTTTT.